This T cell receptor beta chain originates from a study of cytomegalovirus exposure and HLA in healthy donors. The CDR3 extends over 16 amino acids. With respect to this clone: The antigen remains unidentified.

Broader study findings: An analysis was carried out at a later point. It showed that HLA-associated TCR beta chains were more clonally expanded than equally common non-associated chains. When analyzed later, a missense DCLRE1C variant was found to be linked to TCR beta V- and J-gene trimming.

Use of 60 Vbeta and 13 Jbeta primers characterized the PCR. The protocol was immunoSEQ multiplex PCR, while the TCRdb copy is restricted to in-frame clones and leaves out a portion. Here the sample spans 150,000 to 200,000 clones, approximately 80% being singletons. The sequence was obtained from a woman aged 40-49 years in good health and CMV-seropositive. The V and J genes are TRBV21-1 and TRBJ1-5; the table's D call, TRBD1, was not checked against the DNA. TRBV21-1 corresponds to a pseudogene. The sequenced sample consisted of PBMCs. CDR3 DNA: TGTGCCAGCAGCAAAATTACTGGGGCAGCGAATCAGCCCCAGCATTTT. It translates to CASSKITGAANQPQHF.